This is a list of T cell receptor beta chains from one sample in a study of CD8 T cell repertoires and HIV-1 epitope variants. Repertoires were generated with immunoSEQ multiplex PCR, while TCRdb's copy carries only in-frame clones and drops some. The profile covers thousands of clones, with over 50% appearing a single time and roughly 45% taken by the ten largest. Their recognized antigens are unknown. Sequencing was performed on cultured CD8+ T cells derived from PBMCs. All receptors come from a male donor with HIV. CDR3s include the opening cysteine and the closing phenylalanine or tryptophan. D genes are given only for firm matches. A clone size is listed for some rows: how often the clone was seen (once, few, many), or a class if it is expanded.

J gene,clone size,V gene,D gene,CDR3 protein,CDR3 DNA
TRBJ1-4,NA,TRBV5-4,NA,CASSLWGNEKLFF,TGTGCCAGCAGCTTGTGGGGCAACGAAAAACTGTTTTTT
TRBJ1-1,NA,TRBV5-1,TRBD1,CASRSTGTEAFF,TGCGCCAGCAGGTCGACAGGGACTGAAGCTTTCTTT
TRBJ2-7,few,TRBV20-1,NA,CSARTLLDQYF,TGCAGTGCTAGGACGCTTTTGGACCAGTACTTC
TRBJ1-4,once,TRBV4-1,NA,CASSQDGTSTGKLFF,TGCGCCAGCAGCCAAGACGGGACCAGTACAGGAAAACTGTTTTTT
TRBJ2-7,NA,TRBV6-1,TRBD1,CASSEYQGAQEQYF,TGTGCCAGCAGTGAATACCAGGGGGCGCAGGAGCAGTACTTC
TRBJ2-1,NA,TRBV14,TRBD2,CASSDRTSGSYNEQFF,TGTGCCAGCAGCGATAGGACTAGCGGGAGTTATAATGAGCAGTTCTTC
TRBJ2-7,NA,TRBV27,NA,CASSLGTAPSYEQYF,TGTGCCAGCAGTTTAGGAACAGCCCCAAGCTACGAGCAGTACTTC
TRBJ1-5,NA,TRBV5-6,NA,CASSSIHGSSFNQPQHF,TGTGCCAGCAGCTCGATTCACGGATCAAGCTTCAATCAGCCCCAGCATTTT
TRBJ2-7,NA,TRBV6-1,NA,CASSGGGGYPEQYF,TGTGCCAGCAGTGGCGGTGGAGGGTATCCGGAGCAGTACTTC
TRBJ2-5,NA,TRBV13,NA,CASSLLETETQYF,TGTGCCAGCAGTTTACTAGAGACAGAGACCCAGTACTTC
TRBJ1-3,once,TRBV9,NA,CASSSVSGNTIYF,TGTGCCAGCAGCTCAGTCAGTGGAAACACCATATATTTT
TRBJ1-2,NA,TRBV6-1,TRBD1,CASNGQGADGYTF,TGTGCCAGCAACGGACAGGGGGCGGATGGCTACACCTTC
TRBJ1-6,NA,TRBV19,TRBD1,CASSPQGDSPLHF,TGTGCCAGTAGCCCGCAGGGGGACTCACCCCTCCACTTT
TRBJ2-1,NA,TRBV5-6,TRBD2,CASSLGTSALEQFF,TGTGCCAGCAGCTTGGGGACTAGCGCGCTTGAGCAGTTCTTC
TRBJ1-4,NA,TRBV6-1,TRBD1,CASRVQGGEKLFF,TGTGCCAGCAGGGTTCAGGGGGGTGAAAAACTGTTTTTT
TRBJ1-1,NA,TRBV28,NA,CASSLQFHPNTEAFF,TGTGCCAGCAGTTTACAGTTTCACCCGAACACTGAAGCTTTCTTT
TRBJ2-5,NA,TRBV5-6,TRBD2,CASTPYGLGVQETQYF,TGTGCCAGCACCCCTTACGGACTAGGGGTCCAAGAGACCCAGTACTTC
TRBJ2-2,NA,TRBV11-3,NA,CASSFRRTGELFF,TGTGCCAGCAGCTTTAGAAGGACCGGGGAGCTGTTTTTT
TRBJ2-2,NA,TRBV10-3,TRBD2,CAISELPSVGAGESAGELFF,TGTGCCATCAGTGAGCTACCCTCCGTTGGAGCGGGGGAATCGGCCGGGGAGCTGTTTTTT
TRBJ2-5,NA,TRBV10-2,NA,CASSEVEEETQYF,TGCGCCAGCAGTGAGGTGGAGGAAGAGACCCAGTACTTC
TRBJ2-7,NA,TRBV27,NA,CASSLGGSEQYF,TGTGCCAGCAGTTTAGGGGGTAGCGAGCAGTACTTC
TRBJ2-7,NA,TRBV28,TRBD1,CASSGPGQGAYEQYF,TGTGCCAGCAGTGGCCCGGGACAGGGGGCGTACGAGCAGTACTTC
TRBJ2-1,NA,TRBV28,TRBD2,CASSGLAGGSYNEQFF,TGTGCCAGCAGTGGACTAGCGGGGGGTTCCTACAATGAGCAGTTCTTC
TRBJ1-1,few,TRBV10-3,NA,CAISEGDTEAFF,TGTGCCATCAGTGAAGGCGACACTGAAGCTTTCTTT
TRBJ2-7,NA,TRBV6-6,NA,CASSYTGESSYEQYF,TGTGCCAGCAGTTACACCGGGGAAAGCTCCTACGAGCAGTACTTC
TRBJ1-2,NA,TRBV27,NA,CASSRGPDSYGYTF,TGTGCCAGCAGTAGGGGCCCCGACAGCTATGGCTACACCTTC
TRBJ1-4,NA,TRBV7-2,NA,CASSLTTDISSNEKLFF,TGTGCCAGCAGCCTAACCACGGACATTTCATCTAATGAAAAACTGTTTTTT
TRBJ2-5,few,TRBV28,NA,CASSSPLGGETQYF,TGTGCCAGCAGTTCACCCCTGGGGGGAGAGACCCAGTACTTC
TRBJ2-1,NA,TRBV5-1,NA,CASSLAANSDTHGFF,TGCGCCAGCAGCTTGGCCGCCAATTCAGACACCCATGGATTCTTC
TRBJ1-2,NA,TRBV7-9,TRBD1,CASSSSTGGDYGYTF,TGTGCCAGCAGCTCATCGACAGGGGGCGACTATGGCTACACCTTC
TRBJ2-6,few,TRBV7-6,TRBD1,CASSTRQGSGANVLTF,TGTGCCAGCAGCACGCGACAGGGCTCTGGGGCCAACGTCCTGACTTTC
TRBJ1-3,NA,TRBV7-9,NA,CASSLAGSAGNTIYF,TGTGCCAGCAGCTTAGCAGGGAGCGCTGGAAACACCATATATTTT
TRBJ1-1,NA,TRBV30,NA,CAWSVGGGLRTEAFF,TGTGCCTGGAGTGTAGGTGGGGGACTGCGCACTGAAGCTTTCTTT
TRBJ1-2,NA,TRBV25-1,NA,CASSGANYNYGYTF,TGTGCCAGCAGTGGGGCCAATTATAACTATGGCTACACCTTC
TRBJ1-6,NA,TRBV19,TRBD1,CASSRTGDNSPLHF,TGTGCCAGTAGTCGGACAGGGGACAATTCACCCCTCCACTTT
TRBJ1-1,NA,TRBV7-9,NA,CASSLSRLDTEAFF,TGTGCCAGCAGCTTATCCAGGTTGGACACTGAAGCTTTCTTT
TRBJ1-1,NA,TRBV30,NA,CAWNREPRTAEAFF,TGTGCCTGGAACAGAGAGCCCCGGACAGCTGAAGCTTTCTTT
TRBJ2-7,few,TRBV19,NA,CASSIDGRAYEQYF,TGTGCCAGTAGTATAGACGGCAGAGCCTACGAGCAGTACTTC
TRBJ2-2,NA,TRBV9,NA,CASSASVNGELFF,TGTGCCAGCAGCGCTAGCGTTAACGGGGAGCTGTTTTTT
TRBJ1-5,NA,TRBV7-7,NA,CASSLTPAPGRINQPQHF,TGTGCCAGCAGCCTCACCCCCGCGCCCGGACGGATCAATCAGCCCCAGCATTTT
TRBJ2-7,once,TRBV2,NA,CASNFQGPYEQYF,TGTGCCAGCAATTTTCAGGGACCCTACGAGCAGTACTTC
TRBJ1-5,NA,TRBV11-2,NA,CASSPHGGQQPQHF,TGTGCCAGCAGCCCCCATGGGGGGCAACAGCCCCAGCATTTT
TRBJ1-5,NA,TRBV15,TRBD1,CATSRDFPSGTELNQPQHF,TGTGCCACCAGCAGAGATTTTCCCTCCGGGACAGAGTTAAATCAGCCCCAGCATTTT
TRBJ2-3,NA,TRBV28,TRBD2,CASSFQGGLATTDTQYF,TGTGCCAGCAGTTTTCAAGGAGGACTAGCGACCACAGATACGCAGTATTTT
TRBJ2-7,few,TRBV4-1,NA,CASSQVIQGLYEQYF,TGCGCCAGCAGCCAAGTTATACAGGGACTCTACGAGCAGTACTTC
TRBJ2-7,few,TRBV13,NA,CASSLVGGYEQYF,TGTGCCAGCAGCTTGGTCGGAGGCTACGAGCAGTACTTC
TRBJ1-1,NA,TRBV4-1,NA,CASSHVWGTEAFF,TGCGCCAGCAGCCATGTGTGGGGCACTGAAGCTTTCTTT
TRBJ2-3,NA,TRBV11-1,TRBD1,CASSFRDRRTDTQYF,TGTGCCAGCAGTTTCCGGGACAGACGCACAGATACGCAGTATTTT
TRBJ2-1,NA,TRBV19,TRBD1,CASSILLDREQFF,TGTGCCAGTAGTATTCTTCTGGACAGGGAGCAGTTCTTC
TRBJ2-2,NA,TRBV7-9,NA,CASTGVTGELFF,TGTGCCAGCACTGGGGTCACCGGGGAGCTGTTTTTT
TRBJ1-6,NA,TRBV15,NA,CATSRDLQGSPLHF,TGTGCCACCAGCAGAGATTTACAGGGCTCACCCCTCCACTTT
TRBJ1-1,NA,TRBV12-2,NA,CASSARAFF,TGTGCAAGTTCGGCGCGGGCTTTCTTT
TRBJ1-5,NA,TRBV5-4,NA,CASSLAGEPQHF,TGTGCCAGCAGCTTGGCTGGGGAGCCCCAGCATTTT
TRBJ1-5,once,TRBV19,NA,CASSKWEYNQPQHF,TGTGCCAGTAGTAAATGGGAATACAATCAGCCCCAGCATTTT
TRBJ2-5,NA,TRBV7-2,NA,CASSPGLSREQYF,TGTGCCAGCAGCCCTGGACTATCGAGAGAGCAGTACTTC